This TCR beta chain stems from a study of T cells after yellow fever vaccination. Via MiXCR, TCRdb re-called the 5' RACE reads, giving one row per CDR3 protein. The repertoire includes 500,000 to 650,000 distinct CDR3 sequences, around 16% of them detected once, and 15% to 20% sits in the top ten. V was clipped by 1 base and J by 8 bases; unmatched bases: 7. The CDR3 loop spans 16 amino acids. In germline, CDR1 is SNHLY, CDR2 FYNNEI. This receptor was identified in a man aged 18 to 29 who received the YFV17D yellow fever vaccine. J is TRBJ1-6 and V is TRBV2; 8 positions match TRBD1. The sequences come from PBMCs, collected 5 to 6 days after the first yellow fever vaccination. CDR3 nucleotide sequence: TGTGCCAGCAGTGAAGGTCGGACAGGGAGGTATTCACCCCTCCACTTT. Translated, it gives CASSEGRTGRYSPLHF.